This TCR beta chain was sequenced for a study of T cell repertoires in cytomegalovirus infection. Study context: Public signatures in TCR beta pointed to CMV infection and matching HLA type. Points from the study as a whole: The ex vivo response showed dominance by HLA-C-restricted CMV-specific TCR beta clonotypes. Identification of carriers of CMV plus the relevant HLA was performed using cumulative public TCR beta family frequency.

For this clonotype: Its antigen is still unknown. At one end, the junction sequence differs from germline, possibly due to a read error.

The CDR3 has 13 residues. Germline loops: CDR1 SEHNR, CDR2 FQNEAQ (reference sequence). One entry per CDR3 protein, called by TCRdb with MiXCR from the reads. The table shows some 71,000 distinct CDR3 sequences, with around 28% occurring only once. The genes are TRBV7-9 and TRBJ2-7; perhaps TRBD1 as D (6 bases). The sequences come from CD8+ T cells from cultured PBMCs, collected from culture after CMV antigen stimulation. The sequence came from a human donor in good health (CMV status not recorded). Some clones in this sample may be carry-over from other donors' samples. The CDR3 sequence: CASSLEGGRPVCF. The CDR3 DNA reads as TGTGCCAGCAGCTTAGAAGGGGGACGCCCGGTTTGCTTC. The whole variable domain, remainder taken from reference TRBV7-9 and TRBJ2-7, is DTGVSQNPRHKITKRGQNVTFRCDPISEHNRLYWYRQTLGQGPEFLTYFQNEAQLEKSRLLSDRFSAERPKGSFSTLEIQRTEQGDSAMYLCASSLEGGRPVCFGPGTRLTVT.